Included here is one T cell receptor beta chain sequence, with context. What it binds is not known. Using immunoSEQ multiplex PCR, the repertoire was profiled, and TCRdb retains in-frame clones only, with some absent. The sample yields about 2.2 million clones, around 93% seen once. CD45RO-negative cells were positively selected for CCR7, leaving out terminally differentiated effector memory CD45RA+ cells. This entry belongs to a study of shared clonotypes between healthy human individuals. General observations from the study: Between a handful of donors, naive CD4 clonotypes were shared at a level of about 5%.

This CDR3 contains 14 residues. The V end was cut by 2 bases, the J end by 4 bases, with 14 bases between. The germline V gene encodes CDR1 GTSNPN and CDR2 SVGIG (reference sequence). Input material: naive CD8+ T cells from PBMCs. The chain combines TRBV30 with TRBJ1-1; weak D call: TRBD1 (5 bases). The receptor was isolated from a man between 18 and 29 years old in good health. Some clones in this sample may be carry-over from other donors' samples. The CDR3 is CAWSFAPGPTEAFF. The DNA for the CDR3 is TGTGCCTGGAGTTTTGCCCCAGGGCCCACTGAAGCTTTCTTT.